The rows below give T cell receptor beta chains drawn from one sample of a study of OX40 agonist ivuxolimab in advanced cancers. TCRdb's table, derived via immunoSEQ multiplex PCR, lists solely in-frame clones and lacks some. The sample shows about 90,000 clones, more than 80% of them seen only once. The starting material was CD4+ or CD8+ T cells sorted from blood, obtained in a trial of the OX40 agonist ivuxolimab. The receptor set was obtained from an adult with an advanced solid tumor such as melanoma, head and neck, liver or kidney cancer. Each CDR3 is given with its conserved first and last residue. The order of the fields is D gene, V gene, J gene, clone size, CDR3 protein, CDR3 DNA. A D gene is named only where the DNA matches it firmly. The size entry is marked missing in some rows and otherwise reads once, few, many or a size class.

>TRBD2|TRBV7-9|TRBJ2-2|.
CASSPRTSGRALDTGELFF
TGTGCCAGCAGCCCCCGGACTAGCGGGAGGGCCCTCGACACCGGGGAGCTGTTTTTT
>TRBD2|TRBV18|TRBJ2-1|.
CASSRSGREPEYNEQFF
TGTGCCAGCTCACGGAGCGGGAGAGAACCCGAGTACAATGAGCAGTTCTTC
>.|TRBV18|TRBJ1-1|.
CASSRQGSTEAFF
TGTGCCAGCTCACGTCAGGGAAGCACTGAAGCTTTCTTT
>.|TRBV18|TRBJ2-2|.
CASSPRQKDPLIGELFF
TGTGCCAGCTCGCCAAGGCAGAAGGACCCTCTCATCGGGGAGCTGTTTTTT
>.|TRBV7-8|TRBJ1-1|.
CASSFGGKAEAFF
TGTGCCAGCAGCTTCGGGGGGAAAGCTGAAGCTTTCTTT
>.|TRBV2|TRBJ1-2|.
CASSEMGIGYGYTF
TGTGCCAGCAGTGAGATGGGGATCGGCTATGGCTACACCTTC
>.|TRBV9|TRBJ2-6|.
CASSAFEEPGANVLTF
TGTGCCAGCAGCGCATTCGAAGAACCTGGGGCCAACGTCCTGACTTTC
>.|TRBV6-6|TRBJ2-3|.
CASRPTGRDTQYF
TGTGCCAGCAGACCTACAGGGAGAGATACGCAGTATTTT
>.|TRBV27|TRBJ2-5|.
CASSLGVSKSQYF
TGTGCCAGCAGTTTAGGTGTCTCCAAGTCCCAGTACTTC
>TRBD1|TRBV5-8|TRBJ2-5|.
CASSFGTVRETQYF
TGTGCCAGCAGCTTCGGGACAGTACGAGAGACCCAGTACTTC
>.|TRBV6-1|TRBJ2-7|.
CASTEGLGEQYF
TGTGCCAGCACCGAAGGGCTGGGGGAGCAGTACTTC
>TRBD1|TRBV4-1|TRBJ2-2|.
CASSRWDRGEGGELFF
TGCGCCAGCAGCCGTTGGGACAGGGGTGAAGGAGGGGAGCTGTTTTTT
>.|TRBV6-1|TRBJ1-1|once
CASRYPGANTEAFF
TGTGCCAGCAGGTACCCGGGGGCGAACACTGAAGCTTTCTTT
>.|TRBV7-3|TRBJ2-2|.
CASSFRGNTGELFF
TGTGCCAGCAGCTTCCGGGGGAACACCGGGGAGCTGTTTTTT
>.|TRBV14|TRBJ2-7|.
CASSQREDSYEQYF
TGTGCCAGCAGCCAGAGAGAGGACAGTTACGAGCAGTACTTC
>.|TRBV7-9|TRBJ1-2|.
CASRASATVHLTF
TGTGCCAGCAGGGCCTCCGCGACAGTGCATCTAACCTTC
>.|TRBV4-2|TRBJ2-5|.
CASSQDKSPETQYF
TGTGCCAGCAGCCAAGATAAGTCACCGGAGACCCAGTACTTC
>TRBD2|TRBV7-3|TRBJ2-1|.
CASSLSGGRAVEQFF
TGTGCCAGCAGCTTAAGTGGCGGGAGGGCCGTTGAGCAGTTCTTC
>.|TRBV19|TRBJ2-4|.
CASSIDRGLRNIQYF
TGTGCCAGTAGTATAGATCGTGGACTCAGAAACATTCAGTACTTC
>.|TRBV25-1|TRBJ1-2|.
CASSEGQIYGYTF
TGTGCCAGCAGTGAAGGACAGATCTATGGCTACACCTTC
>TRBD1|TRBV7-9|TRBJ2-7|.
CASSLGTGESYEQYF
TGTGCCAGCAGCTTAGGGACAGGGGAATCCTACGAGCAGTACTTC
>.|TRBV10-3|TRBJ2-5|.
CAISDVLEGGGETQYF
TGTGCCATCAGTGATGTGCTAGAGGGGGGAGGAGAGACCCAGTACTTC
>.|TRBV7-8|TRBJ2-1|.
CASSLGRDEQFF
TGTGCCAGCAGCTTAGGCAGGGATGAGCAGTTCTTC
>TRBD2|TRBV28|TRBJ2-1|.
CASSLRASGSNEQFF
TGTGCCAGCAGCCTCCGGGCTAGCGGGAGCAATGAGCAGTTCTTC